This TCR beta chain emerged from a study of CD8 T cells in Susac syndrome. Random hexamers were used to reverse transcribe the RNA input (about 0.5 to 1 ug). By means of immunoSEQ multiplex PCR, TCR beta CDR3 spanning 54 Vbeta and 13 Jbeta underwent amplification. TCRdb re-analysed the immunoSEQ multiplex PCR reads in MiXCR, keeping a single row per CDR3 protein. The sample includes about 90,000 distinct CDR3 sequences, about 93% of them seen just once. Negative magnetic isolation gave CD8+ and CD4+ cells; FACS enriched CD8+ TEMRA. With 6 bases clipped from V and 3 bases from J, the junction kept 9 bases outside the gene matches. Germline V gene data show CDR1 as SQVTM and CDR2 as ANQGSEA. The length of the CDR3 is 14 residues.

The sequenced material came from CD8+ T cells from PBMCs. The sequence came from a human donor in good health. This rearrangement joins TRBV29-1 to TRBJ1-2; TRBD1 aligns across 8 bases. CDR3 amino acids: CSVTPGQGDYGYTF. The CDR3, as DNA: TGCAGCGTGACCCCCGGACAGGGTGACTATGGCTACACCTTC.